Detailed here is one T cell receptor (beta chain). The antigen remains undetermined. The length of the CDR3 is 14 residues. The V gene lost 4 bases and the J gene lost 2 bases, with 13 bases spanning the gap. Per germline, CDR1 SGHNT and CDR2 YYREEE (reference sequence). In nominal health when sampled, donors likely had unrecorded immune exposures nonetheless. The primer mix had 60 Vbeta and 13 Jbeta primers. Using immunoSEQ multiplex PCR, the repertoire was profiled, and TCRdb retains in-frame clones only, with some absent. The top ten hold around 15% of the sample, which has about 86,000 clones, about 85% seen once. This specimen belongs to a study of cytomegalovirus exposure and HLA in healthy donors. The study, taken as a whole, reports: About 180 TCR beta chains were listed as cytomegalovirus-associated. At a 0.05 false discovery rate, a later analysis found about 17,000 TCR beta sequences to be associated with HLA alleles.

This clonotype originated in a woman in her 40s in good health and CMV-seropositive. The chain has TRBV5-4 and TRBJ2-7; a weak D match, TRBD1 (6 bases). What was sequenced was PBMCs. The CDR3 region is CASSPLAGAYEQYF. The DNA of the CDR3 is TGTGCCAGCAGCCCCTTGGCAGGGGCCTACGAGCAGTACTTC.